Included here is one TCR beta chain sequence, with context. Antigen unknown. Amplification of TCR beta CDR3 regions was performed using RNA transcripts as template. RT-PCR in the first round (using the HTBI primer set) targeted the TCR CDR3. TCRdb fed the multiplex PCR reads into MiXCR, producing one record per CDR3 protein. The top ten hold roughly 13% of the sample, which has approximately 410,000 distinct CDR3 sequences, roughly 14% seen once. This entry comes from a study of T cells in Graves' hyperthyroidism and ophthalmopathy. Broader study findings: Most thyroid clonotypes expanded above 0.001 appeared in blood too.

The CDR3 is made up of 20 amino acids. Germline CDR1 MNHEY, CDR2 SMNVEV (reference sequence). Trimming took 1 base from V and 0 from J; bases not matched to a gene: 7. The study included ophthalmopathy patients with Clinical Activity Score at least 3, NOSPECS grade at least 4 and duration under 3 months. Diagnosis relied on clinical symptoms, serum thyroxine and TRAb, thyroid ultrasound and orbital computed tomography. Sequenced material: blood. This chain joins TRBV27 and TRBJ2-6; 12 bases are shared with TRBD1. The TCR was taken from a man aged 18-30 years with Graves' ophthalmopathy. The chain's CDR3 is CASSLWFGDRGHSGANVLTF. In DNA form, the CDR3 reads TGTGCCAGCAGTTTATGGTTTGGGGACAGGGGGCACTCTGGGGCCAACGTCCTGACTTTC.